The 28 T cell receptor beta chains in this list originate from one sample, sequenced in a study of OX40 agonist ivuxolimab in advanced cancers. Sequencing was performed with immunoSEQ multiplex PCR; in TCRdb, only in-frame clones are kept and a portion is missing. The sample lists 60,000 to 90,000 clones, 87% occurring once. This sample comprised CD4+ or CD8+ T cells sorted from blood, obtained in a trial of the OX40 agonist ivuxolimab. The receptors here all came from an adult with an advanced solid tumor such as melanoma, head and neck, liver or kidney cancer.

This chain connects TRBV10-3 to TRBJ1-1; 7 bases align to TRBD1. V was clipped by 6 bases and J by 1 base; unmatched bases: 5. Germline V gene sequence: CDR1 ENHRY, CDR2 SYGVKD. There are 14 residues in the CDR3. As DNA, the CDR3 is TGTGCCATCAGACCGACAGGGCGGAACACTGAAGCTTTCTTT. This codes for CAIRPTGRNTEAFF.

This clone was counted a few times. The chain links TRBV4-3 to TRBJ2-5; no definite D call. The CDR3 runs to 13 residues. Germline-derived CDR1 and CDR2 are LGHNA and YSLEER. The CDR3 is CVTEPSPIETQYF. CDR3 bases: TGCGTCACAGAGCCTAGTCCAATAGAGACCCAGTACTTC.

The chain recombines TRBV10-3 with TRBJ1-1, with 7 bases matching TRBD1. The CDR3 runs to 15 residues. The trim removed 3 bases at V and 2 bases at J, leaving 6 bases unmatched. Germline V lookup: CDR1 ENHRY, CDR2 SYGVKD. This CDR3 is CAISDIRGGNTEAFF. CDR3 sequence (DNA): TGTGCCATCAGTGATATCCGAGGGGGCAACACTGAAGCTTTCTTT.

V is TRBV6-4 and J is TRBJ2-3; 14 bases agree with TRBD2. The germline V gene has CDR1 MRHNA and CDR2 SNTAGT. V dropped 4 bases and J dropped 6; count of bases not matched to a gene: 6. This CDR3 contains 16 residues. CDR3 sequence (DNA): TGTGCCAGCAGTGGGACTAGCGGGGGGCCTTGGGATACGCAGTATTTT. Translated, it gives CASSGTSGGPWDTQYF.

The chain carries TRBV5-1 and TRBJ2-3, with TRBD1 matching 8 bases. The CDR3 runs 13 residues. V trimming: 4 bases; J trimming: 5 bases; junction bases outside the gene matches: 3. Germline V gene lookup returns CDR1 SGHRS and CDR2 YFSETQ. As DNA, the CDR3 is TGCGCCAGCAGCAAACAGGGGGTAGATACGCAGTATTTT. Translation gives CASSKQGVDTQYF.

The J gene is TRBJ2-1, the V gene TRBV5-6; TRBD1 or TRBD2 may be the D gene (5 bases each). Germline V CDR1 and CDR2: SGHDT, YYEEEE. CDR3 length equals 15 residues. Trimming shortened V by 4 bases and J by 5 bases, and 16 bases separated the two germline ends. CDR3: CASSNWGTPNNEQFF. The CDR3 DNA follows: TGTGCCAGCAGCAACTGGGGGACCCCTAACAATGAGCAGTTCTTC.

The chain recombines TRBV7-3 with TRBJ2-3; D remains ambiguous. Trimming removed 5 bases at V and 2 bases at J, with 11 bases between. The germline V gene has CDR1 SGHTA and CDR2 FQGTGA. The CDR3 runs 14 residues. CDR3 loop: CASSRTANTDTQYF. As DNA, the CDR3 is TGTGCCAGCAGCAGGACCGCTAACACAGATACGCAGTATTTT.

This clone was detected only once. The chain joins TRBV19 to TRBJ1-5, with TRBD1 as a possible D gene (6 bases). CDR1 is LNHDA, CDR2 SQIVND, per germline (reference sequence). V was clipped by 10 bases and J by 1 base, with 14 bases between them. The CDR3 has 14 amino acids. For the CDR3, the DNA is TGTGCCACTAGGGGGGTAGGGAGCAATCAGCCCCAGCATTTT. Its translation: CATRGVGSNQPQHF.

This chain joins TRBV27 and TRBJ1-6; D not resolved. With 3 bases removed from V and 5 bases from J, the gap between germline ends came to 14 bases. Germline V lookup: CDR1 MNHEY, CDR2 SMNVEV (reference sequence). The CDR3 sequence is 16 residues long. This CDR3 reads CASSLVIPLNNSPLHF. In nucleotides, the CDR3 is TGTGCCAGCAGTTTGGTAATTCCCTTAAATAATTCACCCCTCCACTTT.

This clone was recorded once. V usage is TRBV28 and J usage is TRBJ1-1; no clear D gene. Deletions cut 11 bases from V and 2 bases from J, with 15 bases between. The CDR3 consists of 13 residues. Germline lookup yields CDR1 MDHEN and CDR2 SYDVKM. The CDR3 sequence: CALQRDGNTEAFF. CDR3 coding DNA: TGTGCCCTACAGAGAGACGGCAACACTGAAGCTTTCTTT.

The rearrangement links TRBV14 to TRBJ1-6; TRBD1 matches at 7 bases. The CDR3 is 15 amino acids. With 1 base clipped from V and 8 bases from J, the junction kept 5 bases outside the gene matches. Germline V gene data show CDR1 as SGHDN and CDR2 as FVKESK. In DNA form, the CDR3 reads TGTGCCAGCAGCCAAGTGGCAGGGGGGTATTCACCCCTCCACTTT. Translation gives CASSQVAGGYSPLHF.

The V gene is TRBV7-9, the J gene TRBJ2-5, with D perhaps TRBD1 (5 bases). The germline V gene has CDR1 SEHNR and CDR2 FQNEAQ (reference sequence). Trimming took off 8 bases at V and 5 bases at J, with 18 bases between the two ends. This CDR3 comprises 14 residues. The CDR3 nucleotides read TGTGCCAGCGCGCTACTCAGACAGATGGAGACCCAGTACTTC. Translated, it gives CASALLRQMETQYF. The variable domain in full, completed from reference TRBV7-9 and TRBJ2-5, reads DTGVSQNPRHKITKRGQNVTFRCDPISEHNRLYWYRQTLGQGPEFLTYFQNEAQLEKSRLLSDRFSAERPKGSFSTLEIQRTEQGDSAMYLCASALLRQMETQYFGPGTRLLVL.

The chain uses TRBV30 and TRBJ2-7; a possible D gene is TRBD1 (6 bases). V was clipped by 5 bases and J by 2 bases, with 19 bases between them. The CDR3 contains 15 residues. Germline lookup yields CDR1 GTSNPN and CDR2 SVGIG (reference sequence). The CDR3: CAWGLFRAGAYEQYF. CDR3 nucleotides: TGTGCCTGGGGGCTGTTTAGGGCAGGGGCCTACGAGCAGTACTTC.

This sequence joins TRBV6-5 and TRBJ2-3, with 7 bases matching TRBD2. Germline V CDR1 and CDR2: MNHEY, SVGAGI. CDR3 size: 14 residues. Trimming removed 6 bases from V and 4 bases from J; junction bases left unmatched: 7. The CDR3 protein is CASSHGGIADTQYF. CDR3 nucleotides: TGTGCCAGCAGCCACGGGGGGATTGCAGATACGCAGTATTTT.

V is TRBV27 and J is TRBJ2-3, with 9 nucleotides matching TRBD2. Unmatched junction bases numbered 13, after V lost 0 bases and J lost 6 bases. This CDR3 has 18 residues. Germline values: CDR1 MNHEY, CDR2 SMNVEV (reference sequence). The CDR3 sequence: CASSLSGHSGRGRDTQYF. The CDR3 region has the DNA TGTGCCAGCAGTTTATCGGGACATAGCGGGAGAGGTCGGGATACGCAGTATTTT.

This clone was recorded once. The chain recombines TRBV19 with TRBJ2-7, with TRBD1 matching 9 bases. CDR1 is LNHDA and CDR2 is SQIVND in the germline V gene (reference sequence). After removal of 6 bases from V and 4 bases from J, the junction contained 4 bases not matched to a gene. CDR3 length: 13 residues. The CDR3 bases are TGTGCCAGTAGGGACAGGGGAGCGTACGAGCAGTACTTC. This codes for CASRDRGAYEQYF.

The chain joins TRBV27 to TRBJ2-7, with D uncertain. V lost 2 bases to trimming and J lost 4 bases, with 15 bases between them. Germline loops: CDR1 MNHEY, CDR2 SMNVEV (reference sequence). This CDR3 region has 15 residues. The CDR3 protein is CASSLNPGPIYEQYF. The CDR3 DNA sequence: TGTGCCAGCAGTTTAAACCCAGGACCCATTTACGAGCAGTACTTC.

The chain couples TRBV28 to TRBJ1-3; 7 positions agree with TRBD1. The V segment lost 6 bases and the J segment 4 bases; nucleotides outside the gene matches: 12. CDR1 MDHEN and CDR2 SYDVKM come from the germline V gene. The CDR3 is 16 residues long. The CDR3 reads CASSPKGWTGGNTIYF. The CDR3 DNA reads TGTGCCAGCAGCCCCAAGGGTTGGACAGGCGGAAACACCATATATTTT.

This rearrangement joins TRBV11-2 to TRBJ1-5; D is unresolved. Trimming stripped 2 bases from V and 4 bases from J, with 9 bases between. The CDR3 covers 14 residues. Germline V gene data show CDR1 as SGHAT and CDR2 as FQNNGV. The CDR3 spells CASSLREGNQPQHF. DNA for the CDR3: TGTGCCAGCAGCTTACGGGAGGGAAATCAGCCCCAGCATTTT.

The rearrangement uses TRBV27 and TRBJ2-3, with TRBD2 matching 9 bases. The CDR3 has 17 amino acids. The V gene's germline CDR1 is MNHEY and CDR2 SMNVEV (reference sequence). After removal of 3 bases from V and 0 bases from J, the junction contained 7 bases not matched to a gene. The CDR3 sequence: CASSFLGGGVSTDTQYF. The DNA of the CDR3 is TGTGCCAGCAGTTTTCTTGGCGGGGGGGTTAGCACAGATACGCAGTATTTT.

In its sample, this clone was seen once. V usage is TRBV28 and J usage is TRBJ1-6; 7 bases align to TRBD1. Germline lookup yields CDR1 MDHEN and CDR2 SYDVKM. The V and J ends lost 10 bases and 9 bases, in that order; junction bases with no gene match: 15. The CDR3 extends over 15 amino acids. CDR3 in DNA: TGTGCCACCGAACCCCTAACAGGGGTAATTTCACCCCTCCACTTT. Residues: CATEPLTGVISPLHF.

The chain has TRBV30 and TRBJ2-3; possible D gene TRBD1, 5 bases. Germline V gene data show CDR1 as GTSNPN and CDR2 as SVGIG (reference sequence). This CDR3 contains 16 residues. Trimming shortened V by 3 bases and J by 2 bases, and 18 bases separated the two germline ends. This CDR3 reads CAWSAPPGFSTDTQYF. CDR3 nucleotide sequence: TGTGCCTGGAGCGCCCCTCCAGGGTTTTCCACAGATACGCAGTATTTT.

The CDR3 bases are TGTGCCACCAGCAGAGATAGGCCCCCTCGAGCTTTCTTT. Protein sequence: CATSRDRPPRAFF. The rearrangement links TRBV15 to TRBJ1-1; D ambiguous. The CDR3 covers 13 residues. Germline CDR1 LNHNV, CDR2 YYDKDF (reference sequence). Trimming cost V 0 bases and J 10 bases, with 12 bases left between them. The whole variable domain, filled in from reference TRBV15 and TRBJ1-1, reads DAMVIQNPRYQVTQFGKPVTLSCSQTLNHNVMYWYQQKSSQAPKLLFHYYDKDFNNEADTPDNFQSRRPNTSFCFLDIRSPGLGDTAMYLCATSRDRPPRAFFGQGTRLTVV.

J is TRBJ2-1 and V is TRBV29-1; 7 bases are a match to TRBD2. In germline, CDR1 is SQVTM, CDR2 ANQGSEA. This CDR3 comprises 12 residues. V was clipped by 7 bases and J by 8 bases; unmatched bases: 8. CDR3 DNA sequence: TGCAGCGCAACGACGGGAGGAGATGAGCAGTTCTTC. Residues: CSATTGGDEQFF.

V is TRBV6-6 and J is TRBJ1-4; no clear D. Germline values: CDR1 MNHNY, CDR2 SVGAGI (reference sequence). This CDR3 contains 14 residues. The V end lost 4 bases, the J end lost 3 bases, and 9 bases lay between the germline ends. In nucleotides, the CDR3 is TGTGCCAGCAGTTGGTTCGGTCCTAATGAAAAACTGTTTTTT. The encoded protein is CASSWFGPNEKLFF.

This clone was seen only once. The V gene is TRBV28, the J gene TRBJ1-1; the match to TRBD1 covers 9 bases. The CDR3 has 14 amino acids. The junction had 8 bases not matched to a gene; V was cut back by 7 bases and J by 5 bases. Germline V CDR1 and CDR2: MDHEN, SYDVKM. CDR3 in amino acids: CASIDRGRWTEAFF. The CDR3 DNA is TGTGCCAGCATCGACAGGGGGAGATGGACTGAAGCTTTCTTT.

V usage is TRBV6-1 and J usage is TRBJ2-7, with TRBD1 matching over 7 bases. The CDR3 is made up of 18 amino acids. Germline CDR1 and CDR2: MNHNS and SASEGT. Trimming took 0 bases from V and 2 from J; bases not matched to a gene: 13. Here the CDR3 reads CASSEAEGAGGFTYEQYF. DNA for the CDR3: TGTGCCAGCAGTGAAGCCGAGGGGGCAGGGGGATTTACCTACGAGCAGTACTTC.

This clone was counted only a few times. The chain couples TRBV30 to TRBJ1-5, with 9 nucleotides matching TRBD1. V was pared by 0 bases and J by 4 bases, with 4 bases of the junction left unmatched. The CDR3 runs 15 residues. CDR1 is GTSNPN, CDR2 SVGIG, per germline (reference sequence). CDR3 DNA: TGTGCCTGGAGTGTAGGGACAGGGAAAAATCAGCCCCAGCATTTT. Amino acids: CAWSVGTGKNQPQHF.